The 14 T cell receptor beta chains presented below share a single source sample, sequenced in a study of cytomegalovirus exposure and HLA in healthy donors. Vbeta (60) and Jbeta (13) primers were used in the PCR. TCRdb's copy holds only in-frame clones and misses some; the assay was immunoSEQ multiplex PCR. The data hold approximately 180,000 clones, with more than 75% observed a single time. Sequenced: PBMCs. Every receptor here comes from a girl less than two years old in good health and CMV-seronegative.

This sequence joins TRBV12-5 and TRBJ2-5, with unresolved D. CDR1 and CDR2 (germline): LGHNT, FRNRAP. The CDR3 extends over 12 amino acids. The V end was cut by 6 bases, the J end by 5 bases, with 10 bases between. CDR3 sequence (DNA): TGTGCTAGTGGGAGGATCGTCGAGACCCAGTACTTC. It encodes CASGRIVETQYF.

The CDR3 is CASSQDLTGGPHYGYTF. The CDR3 DNA reads TGTGCCAGCAGCCAAGATTTGACAGGGGGACCTCACTATGGCTACACCTTC. The V gene is TRBV14, the J gene TRBJ1-2, with 9 bases identical to TRBD1. The V gene's germline CDR1 is SGHDN and CDR2 FVKESK. The CDR3 sequence is 17 residues long. Trimming took 0 bases from V and 3 from J; bases not matched to a gene: 8. The full variable domain, its missing parts supplied by reference TRBV14 and TRBJ1-2, is EAGVTQFPSHSVIEKGQTVTLRCDPISGHDNLYWYRRVMGKEIKFLLHFVKESKQDESGMPNNRFLAERTGGTYSTLKVQPAELEDSGVYFCASSQDLTGGPHYGYTFGSGTRLTVV.

The rearrangement joins TRBV7-2 to TRBJ2-2, with 10 bases identical to TRBD2. From germline, CDR1 is SGHTA and CDR2 FQGNSA. This CDR3 spans 16 amino acids. The ends lost 2 bases at V and 4 bases at J; junction bases unmatched: 4. The CDR3 here is CASSLTSGKLTGELFF. The CDR3 bases are TGTGCCAGCAGCTTAACTAGCGGGAAACTCACCGGGGAGCTGTTTTTT.

The chain has TRBV10-1 and TRBJ2-3; TRBD2 aligns across 14 bases. Unmatched junction bases numbered 3, after V lost 6 bases and J lost 1 base. The CDR3 contains 16 residues. The V gene's germline CDR1 is WNHNN and CDR2 SYGVQD (reference sequence). The CDR3 here is CASRGLAGVRTDTQYF. CDR3 DNA sequence: TGCGCCAGCAGGGGACTAGCGGGAGTCCGCACAGATACGCAGTATTTT.

This sequence joins TRBV5-1 and TRBJ2-5, with 7 nucleotides matching TRBD2. Trimming removed 4 bases from V and 2 bases from J; junction bases left unmatched: 11. Germline CDR1 reads SGHRS; CDR2 reads YFSETQ. This CDR3 contains 16 residues. The CDR3 region is CASSPGGSREQETQYF. CDR3 nucleotides: TGCGCCAGCAGCCCGGGGGGTAGTCGGGAGCAAGAGACCCAGTACTTC.

The sample holds a few counts of this clone. The V and J genes are TRBV4-3 and TRBJ1-1; tentatively, D is TRBD1 (6 bases). Trimming removed 0 bases from V and 11 bases from J, with 16 bases in between. Germline CDR1 and CDR2: LGHNA and YSLEER. CDR3 length: 14 amino acids. CDR3 DNA sequence: TGCGCCAGCAGCCAAGATCTGACAGGTCGCCGGGCTTTCTTT. Amino acids: CASSQDLTGRRAFF.

This chain joins TRBV5-1 and TRBJ2-2; 14 nucleotides agree with TRBD2. Germline loops: CDR1 SGHRS, CDR2 YFSETQ. This CDR3 region has 17 residues. Trimming cost V 4 bases and J 6 bases; bases outside gene matches: 8. The CDR3 sequence is CASSAGLAGGFAGELFF. CDR3 DNA sequence: TGCGCCAGCAGCGCCGGACTAGCGGGGGGTTTCGCCGGGGAGCTGTTTTTT.

V usage is TRBV2 and J usage is TRBJ2-3, with D unresolved. This CDR3 has 11 amino acids. V dropped 6 bases and J dropped 6 bases, with 7 bases sitting between them. CDR1 is SNHLY and CDR2 is FYNNEI in the germline V gene. The DNA for the CDR3 is TGTGCCAGCAGGAGAGCCGATACGCAGTATTTT. This codes for CASRRADTQYF.

This clone was picked up a small number of times. The chain recombines TRBV6-5 with TRBJ2-7, with TRBD1 matching 8 bases. CDR3 length equals 14 residues. V was pared by 5 bases and J by 3 bases, with 6 bases of the junction left unmatched. Germline-derived CDR1 and CDR2 are MNHEY and SVGAGI. CDR3 amino acids: CASSRTGQVYEQYF. DNA for the CDR3: TGTGCCAGCAGTAGAACGGGACAGGTCTACGAGCAGTACTTC.

The chain couples TRBV6-5 to TRBJ1-1, with a weak D call TRBD1 (6 bases). This CDR3 contains 15 residues. Germline V gene lookup returns CDR1 MNHEY and CDR2 SVGAGI. V dropped 1 base and J dropped 6 bases, with 15 bases sitting between them. The CDR3 nucleotides are TGTGCCAGCAGTTACTTGACAGGACCGAAAGCTGAAGCTTTCTTT. It codes for CASSYLTGPKAEAFF.

J is TRBJ1-5 and V is TRBV5-6, with no clear D. The germline CDR1 and CDR2 sequences are SGHDT and YYEEEE. The CDR3 loop spans 14 amino acids. V dropped 0 bases and J dropped 0 bases, with 4 bases sitting between them. The CDR3 sequence is CASSLVGSNQPQHF. The DNA for the CDR3 is TGTGCCAGCAGCTTGGTCGGTAGCAATCAGCCCCAGCATTTT.

The V gene is TRBV13, the J gene TRBJ2-1, with D tentatively TRBD2 (5 bases). CDR3 size: 14 residues. CDR1 and CDR2 from the germline V gene are PRHDT and FYEKMQ (reference sequence). The V end lost 5 bases, the J end lost 9 bases, and 17 bases lay between the germline ends. The CDR3 DNA reads TGTGCCAGCAGCATTGAGGGATTTCGAGTTGAGCAGTTCTTC. It translates to CASSIEGFRVEQFF. Complete variable domain (other parts from reference TRBV13 and TRBJ2-1): AAGVIQSPRHLIKEKRETATLKCYPIPRHDTVYWYQQGPGQDPQFLISFYEKMQSDKGSIPDRFSAQQFSDYHSELNMSSLELGDSALYFCASSIEGFRVEQFFGPGTRLTVL.

The CDR3 sequence: CASSFGRGEKETQYF. Here the CDR3 DNA reads TGTGCCAGCAGTTTCGGGCGGGGGGAAAAAGAGACCCAGTACTTC. The chain links TRBV27 to TRBJ2-5; 8 nucleotides agree with TRBD2. CDR1 and CDR2 (germline): MNHEY, SMNVEV (reference sequence). Unmatched junction bases numbered 6, after V lost 3 bases and J lost 3 bases. This CDR3 has 15 amino acids.

This clone showed up just once. The chain has TRBV18 and TRBJ1-5; D is possibly TRBD1 (6 bases). CDR1 is KGHSH and CDR2 is LQKENI in the germline V gene. The CDR3 loop spans 16 amino acids. With 4 bases removed from V and 0 bases from J, the gap between germline ends came to 13 bases. The CDR3 DNA reads as TGTGCCAGCTCACTACCGGGACAACATAGCAATCAGCCCCAGCATTTT. Translation: CASSLPGQHSNQPQHF.